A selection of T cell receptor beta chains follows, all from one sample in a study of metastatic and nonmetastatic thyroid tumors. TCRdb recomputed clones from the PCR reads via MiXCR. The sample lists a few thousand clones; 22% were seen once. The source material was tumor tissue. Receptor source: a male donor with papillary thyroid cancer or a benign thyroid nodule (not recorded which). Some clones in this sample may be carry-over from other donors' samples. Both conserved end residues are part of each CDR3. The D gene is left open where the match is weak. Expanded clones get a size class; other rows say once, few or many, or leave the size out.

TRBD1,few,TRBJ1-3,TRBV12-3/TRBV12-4,CASSPRDRVSGNTIYF,TGTGCCAGCAGTCCCCGGGACAGGGTCTCTGGAAACACCATATATTTT
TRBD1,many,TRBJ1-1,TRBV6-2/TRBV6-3,CASTGQENTEAFF,TGTGCCAGCACGGGACAGGAGAACACTGAAGCTTTCTTT
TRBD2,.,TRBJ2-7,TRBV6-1,CASGDASGSSRRYF,TGTGCCAGCGGCGACGCGAGCGGGAGTTCGCGTAGGTACTTC
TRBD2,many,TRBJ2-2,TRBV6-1,CASSEWRESLGELFF,TGTGCCAGCAGTGAGTGGCGGGAGAGCCTCGGGGAGCTGTTTTTT
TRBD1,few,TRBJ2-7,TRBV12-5,CASGLGQGVRSSYEQYF,TGTGCTAGTGGTTTGGGACAGGGCGTCCGTTCCTCCTACGAGCAGTACTTC
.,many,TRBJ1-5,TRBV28,CASSDNQPQHF,TGTGCCAGCAGCGATAATCAGCCCCAGCATTTT
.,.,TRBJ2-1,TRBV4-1,CASSQESRTASYNEQFF,TGCGCCAGCAGCCAAGAATCGAGGACAGCCTCCTACAATGAGCAGTTCTTC
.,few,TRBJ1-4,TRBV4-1,CASSPTGAEGKLFF,TGCGCCAGCAGCCCAACAGGAGCTGAAGGAAAACTGTTTTTT
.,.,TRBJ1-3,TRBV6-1,CASMRGVSGNTIYF,TGTGCCAGCATGAGAGGTGTCTCTGGAAACACCATATATTTT
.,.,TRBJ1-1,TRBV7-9,CASSPDTSEAFF,TGTGCCAGCAGCCCGGATACTTCTGAAGCTTTCTTT
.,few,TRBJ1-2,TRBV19,CASSDRNYGYTF,TGTGCCAGTTCGGACAGAAACTATGGCTACACCTTC
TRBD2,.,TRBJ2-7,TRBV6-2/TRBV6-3,CASRRLAGTYEQYF,TGTGCCAGCAGGAGGCTAGCGGGTACCTACGAGCAGTACTTC
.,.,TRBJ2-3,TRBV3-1,CASSQGFGGADTQYF,TGTGCCAGCAGCCAAGGGTTCGGGGGCGCAGATACGCAGTATTTT
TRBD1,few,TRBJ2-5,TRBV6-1,CASRATGTGQETQYF,TGTGCCAGCAGAGCCACCGGGACAGGTCAAGAGACCCAGTACTTC
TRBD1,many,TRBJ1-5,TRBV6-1,CASSRQGANYNQPQHF,TGTGCCAGCAGTAGACAGGGGGCGAATTACAATCAGCCCCAGCATTTT
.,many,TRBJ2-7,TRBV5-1,CASSLGPSSYEQYF,TGCGCCAGCAGCTTGGGTCCAAGCTCCTACGAGCAGTACTTC
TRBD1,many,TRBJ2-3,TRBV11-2,CASRGGDRAKQYF,TGTGCCAGCCGGGGAGGGGACAGGGCCAAGCAGTATTTT
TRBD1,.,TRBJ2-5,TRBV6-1,CASSRSDRVLTQYF,TGTGCCAGCAGTCGATCGGACAGGGTTTTGACCCAGTACTTC
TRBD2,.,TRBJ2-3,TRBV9,CASSISGRASADTQYF,TGTGCCAGCAGCATTAGTGGGAGGGCCTCGGCAGATACGCAGTATTTT
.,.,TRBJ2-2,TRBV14,CASSPDRTGELFF,TGTGCCAGCAGCCCCGACCGGACGGGGGAGCTGTTTTTT
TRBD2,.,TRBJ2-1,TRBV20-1,CSARDGLAEANEQFF,TGCAGTGCTAGAGATGGACTAGCGGAGGCCAATGAGCAGTTCTTC
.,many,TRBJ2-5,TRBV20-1,CSATNTGAHHYPPF,TGCAGTGCTACAAATACAGGTGCCCACCACTATCCCCCATTC
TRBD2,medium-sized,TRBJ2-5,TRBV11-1,CASSTGTSGRREQETQYF,TGTGCCAGCAGCACCGGGACTAGCGGGAGGAGGGAACAAGAGACCCAGTACTTC
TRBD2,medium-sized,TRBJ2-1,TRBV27,CASRSGLASYNEQFF,TGTGCCAGCAGGTCCGGACTAGCATCCTACAATGAGCAGTTCTTC
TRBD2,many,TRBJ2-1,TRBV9,CASSVSGTSTDEQFF,TGTGCCAGCAGCGTTTCCGGGACTAGCACGGATGAGCAGTTCTTC
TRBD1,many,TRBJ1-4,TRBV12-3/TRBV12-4,CASSMDRAGKLFF,TGTGCCAGCAGTATGGACAGGGCCGGAAAACTGTTTTTT
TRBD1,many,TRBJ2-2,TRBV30,CAKGQGDTGELFF,TGTGCCAAAGGACAGGGCGACACCGGGGAGCTGTTTTTT
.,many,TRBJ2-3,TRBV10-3,CAIRSRGIGTDTQYF,TGTGCCATCAGGTCCAGGGGCATAGGCACAGATACGCAGTATTTT
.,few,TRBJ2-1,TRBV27,CASSPPGPLSGYYNEQFF,TGTGCCAGCAGTCCCCCAGGACCGTTATCTGGGTACTACAATGAGCAGTTCTTC
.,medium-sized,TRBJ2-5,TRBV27,CASKGGQYF,TGTGCCAGCAAAGGGGGCCAGTACTTC
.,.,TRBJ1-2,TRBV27,CASSSQYSLSGDYGYTF,TGTGCCAGCAGTTCCCAGTACTCCTTATCAGGGGACTATGGCTACACCTTC
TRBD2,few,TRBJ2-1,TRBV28,CASSGTSVTHNEQFF,TGTGCCAGCAGTGGGACTAGCGTCACACACAATGAGCAGTTCTTC
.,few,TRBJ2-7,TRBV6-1,CASSTMEGRGAYEQYF,TGTGCCAGCAGTACTATGGAAGGGCGGGGCGCCTACGAGCAGTACTTC
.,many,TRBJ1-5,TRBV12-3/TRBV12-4,CASSYGENQPQHF,TGTGCCAGCAGTTACGGAGAGAATCAGCCCCAGCATTTT
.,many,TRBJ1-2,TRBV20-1,CSAIRDGYTF,TGCAGTGCAATCCGGGATGGCTACACCTTC
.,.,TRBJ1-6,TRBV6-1,CASSEADGLDSPLHF,TGTGCCAGCAGTGAAGCGGACGGGCTAGACTCACCCCTCCACTTT
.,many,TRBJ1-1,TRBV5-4,CASSWGFMNTEAFF,TGTGCCAGCAGCTGGGGGTTTATGAACACTGAAGCTTTCTTT
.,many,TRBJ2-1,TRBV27,CASSLSSNSPYNEQFF,TGTGCCAGCAGTTTATCGAGTAACAGCCCCTACAATGAGCAGTTCTTC
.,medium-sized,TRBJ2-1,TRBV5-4,CASSLGRGGDYNEQFF,TGTGCCAGCAGCTTGGGGAGGGGGGGAGACTACAATGAGCAGTTCTTC
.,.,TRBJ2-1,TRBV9,CASSVSEVNEQFF,TGTGCCAGCAGCGTTTCCGAGGTCAATGAGCAGTTCTTC
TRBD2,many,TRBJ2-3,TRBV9,CASSQTGTNTDTQYF,TGTGCCAGCAGCCAAACCGGGACTAACACAGATACGCAGTATTTT
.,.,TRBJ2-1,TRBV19,CASQRRGGTSSYNEQFF,TGTGCCAGTCAACGGAGGGGCGGTACTAGCTCCTACAATGAGCAGTTCTTC
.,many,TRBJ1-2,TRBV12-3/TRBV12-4,CATDGYTF,TGTGCTACCGATGGCTACACCTTC
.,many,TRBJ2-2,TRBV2,CASSESGGAIGELFF,TGTGCCAGCAGTGAGTCCGGGGGCGCGATCGGGGAGCTGTTTTTT
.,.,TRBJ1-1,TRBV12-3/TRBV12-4,CASSLDSRLATEAFF,TGTGCCAGCAGTTTAGATTCGAGGTTGGCCACTGAAGCTTTCTTT
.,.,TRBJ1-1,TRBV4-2,CASSQDLGWTEAFF,TGTGCCAGCAGCCAAGATTTAGGGTGGACTGAAGCTTTCTTT
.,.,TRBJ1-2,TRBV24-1,CATRRLAMRVRYGYTF,TGTGCCACCCGGAGGTTAGCCATGAGGGTTCGCTATGGCTACACCTTC
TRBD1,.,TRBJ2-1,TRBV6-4,CASSAQGELSEQFF,TGTGCCAGCAGTGCACAGGGGGAGCTCAGTGAGCAGTTCTTC
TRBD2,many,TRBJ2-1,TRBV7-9,CASSTSGLADNEQFF,TGTGCCAGCAGCACAAGTGGACTAGCGGACAATGAGCAGTTCTTC